The clone carrying this T cell receptor beta chain was counted ten times or more. Antigen unknown. This record belongs to a study of T cells in Graves' hyperthyroidism and ophthalmopathy. Findings of the study overall: Progression to ophthalmopathy was predicted a median of 6.5 months early.

Amplification yielded TCR beta CDR3 regions, with RNA transcripts as the source. The HTBI primer set served for first-round RT-PCR of the TCR CDR3. MiXCR, applied by TCRdb to the multiplex PCR reads, yields one record per CDR3 protein. The sample consists of 400,000 to 450,000 distinct CDR3 sequences, about 15% of them appearing once. Trimming took 8 bases from V and 1 from J; bases not matched to a gene: 3. This CDR3 contains 12 residues. CDR1 SGHRS and CDR2 YFSETQ come from the germline V gene. Individuals with ophthalmopathy presented a Clinical Activity Score of at least 3, a NOSPECS grade of at least 4 and a duration under 3 months.

The sequence derives from a man between 18 and 29 years old with Graves' ophthalmopathy. The chain recombines TRBV5-1 with TRBJ2-7, with 7 bases identical to TRBD1. Sequencing was carried out using blood. The CDR3 bases are TGCGCCAGTAGGGGACAGTCCTACGAGCAGTACTTC. This encodes CASRGQSYEQYF.